Shown below are 10 T cell receptor beta chains from a single sample sequenced in a study of CD8+CD57+ T cells in acquired aplastic anemia. Genomic DNA, serving as template, underwent TCR beta VDJ and CDR3 profiling. TCRdb called the reads again in MiXCR, with one record for every CDR3 protein. The sample contains approximately 130,000 distinct CDR3 sequences, 41% of which appear only once. Sample: sorted CD4+, CD8+, or CD8+CD57+ T cells (not recorded which) from PBMCs. The receptors were gathered from a human donor in good health, serving as a control.

This chain links TRBV27 with TRBJ2-3; possibly TRBD2 for D (5 bases). V lost 2 bases, J lost 4 bases, and 19 bases lay in between. Per the germline V gene, CDR1 is MNHEY and CDR2 is SMNVEV (reference sequence). The CDR3 has 17 amino acids. The chain's CDR3 is CASSLNRFRGSADTQYF. CDR3 coding DNA: TGTGCCAGCAGTTTAAACCGTTTCCGGGGAAGCGCAGATACGCAGTATTTT.

The J gene is TRBJ2-5, the V gene TRBV2; no reliable D call. Germline CDR1 and CDR2: SNHLY and FYNNEI. The ends were cut back, 7 bases at V and 2 bases at J, with 14 bases in the middle. The CDR3 is 14 residues long. CDR3 DNA sequence: TGTGCCAGCATTTATGCGGTGGTTCAAGAGACCCAGTACTTC. This encodes CASIYAVVQETQYF.

This clonotype was seen ten or more times. The chain carries TRBV20-1 and TRBJ1-6; a weak D match, TRBD1 (6 bases). Trimming left V 6 bases short and J 2 bases short, with 8 bases between. The CDR3 loop spans 13 amino acids. CDR1 is DFQATT, CDR2 SNEGSKA, per germline (reference sequence). The CDR3 region has the DNA TGCAGTGCCCGGGACACCTATAATTCACCCCTCCACTTT. Translation: CSARDTYNSPLHF.

The V and J genes are TRBV20-1 and TRBJ1-2, with TRBD1 matching 8 bases. The germline gives CDR1 DFQATT, CDR2 SNEGSKA (reference sequence). Germline trimming cut 6 bases from V and 12 bases from J; bases unmatched to any gene: 12. The CDR3 loop spans 12 amino acids. The CDR3 spells CSAGDRTSGNTF. CDR3 sequence (DNA): TGCAGTGCGGGGGACAGGACCTCTGGAAACACCTTC.

The chain carries TRBV2 and TRBJ1-2; maybe TRBD1 (6 bases). Trimming stripped 4 bases from V and 8 bases from J, with 14 bases between. Germline CDR1 reads SNHLY; CDR2 reads FYNNEI. The CDR3 spans 13 residues. The CDR3 reads CASSGQLQGGYTF. The CDR3 bases are TGTGCCAGCAGTGGTCAACTCCAGGGGGGCTACACCTTC.

The V and J genes are TRBV2 and TRBJ2-5; 8 bases fit TRBD1. CDR1 is SNHLY and CDR2 is FYNNEI in the germline V gene. This CDR3 is 14 amino acids long. V lost 6 bases, J lost 3 bases, and 6 bases stayed unmatched. CDR3 in DNA: TGTGCCAGCAGCACCACGGACAGGGAAGAGACCCAGTACTTC. This sequence encodes CASSTTDREETQYF.

DNA of the CDR3: TGCAGTGCTAGGGATCACAGGGGAGTTAATTCACCCCTCCACTTT. Its translation is CSARDHRGVNSPLHF. The gene calls are TRBV20-1 and TRBJ1-6, with TRBD1 matching over 7 bases. The germline V gene encodes CDR1 DFQATT and CDR2 SNEGSKA (reference sequence). There are 15 residues in the CDR3. Germline trimming cut 3 bases from V and 6 bases from J; bases unmatched to any gene: 8.

The table lists this clonotype with many counts. The chain has TRBV6-1 and TRBJ2-7; D possibly corresponds to TRBD1 (6 bases). The CDR3 loop spans 15 amino acids. Deletions cut 5 bases from V and 2 bases from J, with 16 bases between. The germline V gene encodes CDR1 MNHNS and CDR2 SASEGT. The CDR3 DNA sequence: TGTGCCAGCAGTTCCGTCGGGACACCCACCTACGAGCAGTACTTC. The encoded protein is CASSSVGTPTYEQYF.

V is TRBV7-3 and J is TRBJ2-7; 9 bases align to TRBD2. The CDR3 extends over 16 amino acids. The germline gives CDR1 SGHTA, CDR2 FQGTGA. Trimming removed 5 bases from V and 4 bases from J; junction bases left unmatched: 12. Here the CDR3 DNA reads TGTGCCAGCAGCCTAAGTAGGGCTAGCGGGGAGTACGAGCAGTACTTC. Translated, it gives CASSLSRASGEYEQYF.

The CDR3 sequence is CASSLKGVSGYTF. The CDR3 nucleotides are TGTGCCAGCAGTTTAAAGGGGGTCTCAGGCTACACCTTC. J is TRBJ1-2 and V is TRBV12-3 or TRBV12-4; a possible D gene is TRBD1 (6 bases). This CDR3 has 13 amino acids. The V end lost 2 bases, the J end lost 8 bases, and 12 bases lay between the germline ends.